Described below is a single T cell receptor beta chain sequence and its context. The antigen is undetermined. This sample is part of a study of PD-1 blockade in classical Hodgkin lymphoma. Time point of the sample: cycle 4 day 1 (C4D1), after 6 weeks of nivolumab. The patients all showed relapse after autologous stem cell transplantation, while their brentuximab vedotin exposure varied. V dropped 5 bases and J dropped 6 bases, with 13 bases sitting between them. The CDR3 extends over 14 amino acids. The V gene's germline CDR1 is SGHVS and CDR2 FNYEAQ. Clones were sequenced by immunoSEQ multiplex PCR, and TCRdb holds only the in-frame ones, with some missing. Of some 13,000 clones listed, roughly 80% are singletons. Overall study findings and caveats: A significant rise in TCR diversity was seen by C4D1 for CD4+ cells but not for CD8+ cells. Newly diagnosed patients were said to have less baseline TCR diversity than healthy donors did.

Sample: peripheral blood mononuclear cells (PBMCs), taken before the fourth cycle of nivolumab. The gene calls are TRBV7-6 and TRBJ2-2, with D perhaps matching TRBD2 (6 bases). This TCR came from a human donor with classical Hodgkin lymphoma. As DNA, the CDR3 is TGTGCCAGCAGCCGGTACTGGGGGGCCGGGGAGCTGTTTTTT. Protein sequence: CASSRYWGAGELFF. Filled out from reference TRBV7-6 and TRBJ2-2, the complete variable domain reads GAGVSQSPRYKVTKRGQDVALRCDPISGHVSLYWYRQALGQGPEFLTYFNYEAQQDKSGLPNDRFSAERPEGSISTLTIQRTEQRDSAMYRCASSRYWGAGELFFGEGSRLTVL.